Below are 15 T cell receptor beta chains sequenced from a single sample in a study of blood T cell repertoires in COVID-19. The protocol was immunoSEQ multiplex PCR, while the TCRdb copy is restricted to in-frame clones and leaves out a portion. The table shows more than 110,000 clones, with approximately 79% occurring only once. Sequences were obtained from peripheral blood. The receptors derive from a man aged 60 to 75 with acute or convalescent COVID-19.

This chain links TRBV12-3 or TRBV12-4 with TRBJ1-3; D remains unclear. The CDR3 covers 12 residues. V was clipped by 1 base and J by 5 bases, with 3 bases between them. Here the CDR3 DNA reads TGTGCCAGCAGTTTAGACAGAAACACCATATATTTT. This sequence encodes CASSLDRNTIYF.

The CDR3 DNA sequence: TGTGCCAGCAGCCAAACTAGCGGGAGGGTTGCCAAAAACATTCAGTACTTC. Protein product: CASSQTSGRVAKNIQYF. This chain connects TRBV4-2 to TRBJ2-4; 13 positions agree with TRBD2. This CDR3 contains 17 residues. V shed 2 bases, J shed 1 base, and the junction held 2 bases outside the gene matches. The germline gives CDR1 LGHNA, CDR2 YNFKEQ.

The chain recombines TRBV7-8 with TRBJ2-5, with TRBD1 matching 7 bases. The CDR3 runs 14 residues. From germline, CDR1 is SGHVS and CDR2 FQNEAQ. Losses at the gene ends were 0 bases for V and 4 bases for J; bases not matched to a gene: 2. The CDR3 protein is CASSLAGQIETQYF. The CDR3 DNA follows: TGTGCCAGCAGCTTAGCGGGACAGATAGAGACCCAGTACTTC.

The rearrangement links TRBV30 to TRBJ2-3; TRBD2 aligns across 7 bases. Losses at the gene ends were 8 bases for V and 4 bases for J; bases not matched to a gene: 9. In germline, CDR1 is GTSNPN, CDR2 SVGIG (reference sequence). The CDR3 is 13 amino acids. The CDR3 nucleotides are TGTGCCGGTTCTGCGGGGGTGGCAGATACGCAGTATTTT. Encoded protein: CAGSAGVADTQYF. Supplemented by reference TRBV30 and TRBJ2-3, the full variable domain reads SQTIHQWPATLVQPVGSPLSLECTVEGTSNPNLYWYRQAAGRGLQLLFYSVGIGQISSEVPQNLSASRPQDRQFILSSKKLLLSDSGFYLCAGSAGVADTQYFGPGTRLTVL.

Details on this clone: Other DNA variants within this sample encode the same CDR3. The gene calls are TRBV9 and TRBJ2-7, with TRBD1 identical over 10 bases. Germline values: CDR1 SGDLS, CDR2 YYNGEE. CDR3 size: 14 residues. Trimming cost V 0 bases and J 4 bases; bases outside gene matches: 1. The CDR3 DNA reads TGTGCCAGCAGCGTAGGACAGGGGGCATACGAGCAGTACTTC. Encoded protein: CASSVGQGAYEQYF.

The gene calls are TRBV6-5 and TRBJ2-7; 7 nucleotides agree with TRBD1. V trimming: 4 bases; J trimming: 6 bases; junction bases outside the gene matches: 9. The CDR3 length is 14 residues. Germline assignment: CDR1 MNHEY and CDR2 SVGAGI. The CDR3 DNA reads TGTGCCAGCAGTTTATTCACAGGGGAAGGCGAGCAGTACTTC. This sequence encodes CASSLFTGEGEQYF.

Only a few counts were recorded for this clone. V and J are TRBV9 and TRBJ2-5; 7 bases agree with TRBD1. The V segment lost 0 bases and the J segment 3 bases; nucleotides outside the gene matches: 5. There are 15 residues in the CDR3. Germline CDR1 reads SGDLS; CDR2 reads YYNGEE. CDR3 sequence reads: CASSVGSQGKETQYF. In DNA form, the CDR3 reads TGTGCCAGCAGCGTAGGGTCACAGGGGAAAGAGACCCAGTACTTC.

The J gene is TRBJ2-1, the V gene TRBV4-3; D unclear. Trimming shortened V by 0 bases and J by 3 bases, and 6 bases separated the two germline ends. This CDR3 has 14 amino acids. Germline CDR1 and CDR2: LGHNA and YSLEER. CDR3 amino acids: CASSQDIGYNEQFF. In nucleotides, the CDR3 is TGCGCCAGCAGCCAAGATATCGGCTACAATGAGCAGTTCTTC.

This chain joins TRBV5-1 and TRBJ1-1; a possible D gene is TRBD1 (6 bases). V gave up 4 bases and J gave up 5 bases, with 18 bases separating them. Germline loops: CDR1 SGHRS, CDR2 YFSETQ. There are 15 residues in the CDR3. The CDR3 sequence: CASSGPGQFKTEAFF. CDR3 coding DNA: TGCGCCAGCAGCGGCCCAGGACAGTTTAAGACTGAAGCTTTCTTT.

This chain joins TRBV30 and TRBJ1-3; D remains ambiguous. Germline loops: CDR1 GTSNPN, CDR2 SVGIG (reference sequence). The CDR3 runs 16 residues. Trimming stripped 2 bases from V and 1 base from J, with 15 bases between. In DNA form, the CDR3 reads TGTGCCTGGAGTCACTCCGGGGTGAGATCTGGAAACACCATATATTTT. It specifies CAWSHSGVRSGNTIYF.

V usage is TRBV28 and J usage is TRBJ1-1; weak D call: TRBD1 (6 bases). The CDR3 totals 15 residues. Looked up from germline, CDR1 is MDHEN and CDR2 is SYDVKM. Trimming pared 6 bases from V and 1 base from J, leaving 15 bases between. The CDR3: CASSVLRGKNTEAFF. In DNA form, the CDR3 reads TGTGCCAGCAGCGTTCTGAGGGGGAAGAACACTGAAGCTTTCTTT.

The rearrangement links TRBV5-5 to TRBJ1-3; no firm D call. CDR1 SGHKS and CDR2 YYEKEE come from the germline V gene (reference sequence). The CDR3 is 16 residues long. The V and J ends lost 3 bases and 0 bases respectively, with 13 bases between them. CDR3 nucleotides: TGTGCCAGCAGCTCCATGCGGGAGTCCTCTGGAAACACCATATATTTT. Its protein is CASSSMRESSGNTIYF.

The chain's CDR3 is CSVARQGPTAAFF. DNA of the CDR3: TGCAGCGTTGCCCGACAGGGCCCTACTGCGGCTTTCTTT. The V call is TRBV29-1, the J call TRBJ1-1, with TRBD1 matching 7 bases. This CDR3 has 13 residues. Germline CDR1 and CDR2: SQVTM and ANQGSEA. The junction had 13 bases not matched to a gene; V was cut back by 4 bases and J by 11 bases.

This sequence joins TRBV11-2 and TRBJ1-1, with unresolved D. This CDR3 has 15 amino acids. CDR1 and CDR2 (germline): SGHAT, FQNNGV. Trimming shortened V by 4 bases and J by 0 bases, and 12 bases separated the two germline ends. The CDR3 nucleotides are TGTGCCAGCAGCTCCCTAGCGCGGGTGAACACTGAAGCTTTCTTT. Its protein product is CASSSLARVNTEAFF.

The chain uses TRBV9 and TRBJ1-1; D possibly corresponds to TRBD1 (5 bases). This CDR3 comprises 17 residues. Germline V CDR1 and CDR2: SGDLS, YYNGEE. Trimming cost V 4 bases and J 3 bases, with 22 bases left between them. CDR3 nucleotides: TGTGCCAGCAGCCCCCATACAGGCACGGCCCTTTACACTGAAGCTTTCTTT. Translating gives CASSPHTGTALYTEAFF.